This T cell receptor (beta chain) is drawn from a study of T cell repertoires in cytomegalovirus infection. The overall study: CMV epitopes in the study were HLA-C-restricted (recently identified) and HLA-B-restricted (well studied). Matching HLA type, along with CMV infection, was indicated by public TCR beta signatures. Study results and caveats: Totalled public TCR beta family frequency picked out people who carried CMV plus the relevant HLA. There were HLA-C-restricted CMV-specific TCR beta clonotypes dominating the ex vivo response.

In regard to this clonotype: Its antigen is currently unknown.

TCRdb reprocessed the reads with MiXCR, giving one entry per CDR3 protein. The table has 750,000 to 950,000 distinct CDR3 sequences, just under 30% seen once. The germline V and J ends were trimmed by 4 bases and 4 bases, with 13 bases remaining between them. The germline V gene encodes CDR1 SNHLY and CDR2 FYNNEI. This CDR3 has 14 amino acids. The chain carries TRBV2 and TRBJ1-1, with D tentatively TRBD1 (5 bases). The sample consisted of cultured CD8+ T cells from PBMCs, taken from culture after CMV antigen stimulation. This TCR was sampled from a human donor in good health (CMV status not recorded). Some clones in this sample may be carry-over from other donors' samples. As DNA, the CDR3 is TGTGCCAGCAGTGCGGAGGGGTTGGGCACTGAAGCTTTCTTT. Protein: CASSAEGLGTEAFF.